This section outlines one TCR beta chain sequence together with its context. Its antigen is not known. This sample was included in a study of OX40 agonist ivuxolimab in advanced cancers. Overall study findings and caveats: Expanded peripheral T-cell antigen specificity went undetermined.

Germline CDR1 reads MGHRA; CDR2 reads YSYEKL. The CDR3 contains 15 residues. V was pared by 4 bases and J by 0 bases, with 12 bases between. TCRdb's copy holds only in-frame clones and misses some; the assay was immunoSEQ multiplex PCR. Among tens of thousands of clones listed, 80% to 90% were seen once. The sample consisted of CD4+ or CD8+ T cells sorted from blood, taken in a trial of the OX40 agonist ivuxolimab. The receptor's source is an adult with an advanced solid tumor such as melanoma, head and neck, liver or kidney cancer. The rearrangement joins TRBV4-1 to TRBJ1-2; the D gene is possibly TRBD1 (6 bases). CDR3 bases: TGCGCCAGCAGCCCGACACAGGGCCCTAACTATGGCTACACCTTC. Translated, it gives CASSPTQGPNYGYTF.